The rows below give T cell receptor beta chains drawn from one sample of a study of CD8 T cells in ankylosing spondylitis. TCRdb re-called the 5' RACE reads through MiXCR, storing one row per CDR3 protein. The sample includes over 450,000 distinct CDR3 sequences, more than 9.5% of them seen just once. The sample taken for sequencing was blood, either unsorted or a sorted T cell fraction (not recorded which). These receptors were collected from a male donor with ankylosing spondylitis. The CDR3 runs from the conserved cysteine through the conserved F or W. D genes are given only for firm matches. Expanded clones are given a class, and other clones once, few, many or no size at all.

abundance,j_gene,v_gene,d_gene,CDR3aa,CDR3nt
.,TRBJ2-5,TRBV5-5,TRBD1,CASSLEAGGETQYF,TGTGCCAGCAGCTTGGAGGCAGGGGGAGAGACCCAGTACTTC
few,TRBJ2-3,TRBV12-3/TRBV12-4,TRBD2,CASRPWASGDTDTQYF,TGTGCCAGCAGACCTTGGGCCAGCGGGGACACAGATACGCAGTATTTT
.,TRBJ1-5,TRBV6-2/TRBV6-3,.,CASSYRSQDYSNQPQHF,TGTGCCAGCAGTTACCGATCACAGGATTATAGCAATCAGCCCCAGCATTTT
few,TRBJ1-5,TRBV3-1,.,CASSQGTLDQPQHF,TGTGCCAGCAGCCAAGGTACATTAGATCAGCCCCAGCATTTT
.,TRBJ2-2,TRBV18,TRBD2,CASSPRTSDTGELFF,TGTGCCAGCTCACCACGGACTAGCGACACCGGGGAGCTGTTTTTT
.,TRBJ1-1,TRBV5-3,.,CARSPGWGTNTEAFF,TGTGCCAGGAGCCCTGGTTGGGGGACGAACACTGAAGCTTTCTTT
.,TRBJ2-1,TRBV20-1,.,CSVVLHNEQFF,TGCAGTGTTGTACTTCACAATGAGCAGTTCTTC
.,TRBJ2-2,TRBV7-2,TRBD2,CASSLLSSGGTGELFF,TGTGCCAGCAGCTTATTATCTAGCGGGGGGACCGGGGAGCTGTTTTTT
.,TRBJ2-2,TRBV5-6,TRBD1,CASSFVGTGTGELFF,TGTGCCAGCAGCTTCGTCGGGACAGGGACCGGGGAGCTGTTTTTT
few,TRBJ2-1,TRBV5-1,TRBD2,CASGDGRGHNEQFF,TGCGCCAGCGGGGACGGGAGGGGACACAATGAGCAGTTCTTC
.,TRBJ1-5,TRBV7-2,.,CAGSLAGQNQPQHF,TGTGCCGGCAGCTTAGCCGGACAAAATCAGCCCCAGCATTTT
few,TRBJ2-1,TRBV12-3/TRBV12-4,.,CASTQGVSYNEQFF,TGTGCCAGCACCCAAGGGGTATCCTACAATGAGCAGTTCTTC
.,TRBJ2-1,TRBV9,TRBD2,CASSVSGASYNEQFF,TGTGCCAGCAGCGTTAGCGGGGCCTCCTACAATGAGCAGTTCTTC
few,TRBJ2-7,TRBV20-1,TRBD1,CSARWDRGNYEQYF,TGCAGTGCTAGATGGGACAGGGGAAACTACGAGCAGTACTTC
few,TRBJ2-1,TRBV6-1,.,CASSTNNEQFF,TGTGCCAGCAGCACTAACAATGAGCAGTTCTTC
many,TRBJ1-1,TRBV7-6,.,CASSSQPNTEAFF,TGTGCCAGCAGCTCCCAGCCGAACACTGAAGCTTTCTTT
.,TRBJ2-5,TRBV6-5,TRBD2,CASSLLAGGYQETQYF,TGTGCCAGCAGTCTACTAGCGGGAGGGTACCAAGAGACCCAGTACTTC
.,TRBJ2-4,TRBV27,.,CAGPPGENLAKNIQYF,TGTGCCGGCCCTCCAGGGGAGAATCTAGCCAAAAACATTCAGTACTTC
many,TRBJ2-5,TRBV29-1,.,CSAVDGGQETQYF,TGCAGCGCTGTAGATGGGGGACAAGAGACCCAGTACTTC
few,TRBJ1-5,TRBV20-1,.,CSARARSEGNQPQHF,TGCAGTGCTAGAGCCAGGAGCGAGGGGAATCAGCCCCAGCATTTT
few,TRBJ2-5,TRBV7-9,.,CASSLGAYTQETQYF,TGTGCCAGCAGCTTAGGGGCATACACACAAGAGACCCAGTACTTC
many,TRBJ2-4,TRBV13,.,CASSPPGENIQYF,TGTGCCAGCAGCCCGCCGGGAGAAAACATTCAGTACTTC